Listed below are T cell receptor beta chains from one sample, sequenced in a study of OX40 agonist ivuxolimab in advanced cancers. Using immunoSEQ multiplex PCR, the repertoire was profiled, and TCRdb retains in-frame clones only, with some absent. Of fewer than 14,000 clones in the sample, roughly 79% were seen once. The sequencing here drew on CD4+ or CD8+ T cells sorted from blood, taken in a trial of the OX40 agonist ivuxolimab. Source of these receptors: an adult with an advanced solid tumor such as melanoma, head and neck, liver or kidney cancer. Each CDR3 is given with its conserved first and last residue. The order of the fields is CDR3 protein, J gene, V gene.

CASSPTTSGIYEQYF TRBJ2-7 TRBV7-6
CASRLSSWRGFPYEQYF TRBJ2-7 TRBV12-2
CASSQDFTSGNTIYF TRBJ1-3 TRBV4-1
CASSYTEVNTEAFF TRBJ1-1 TRBV6-5
CASSLPEQETQYF TRBJ2-5 TRBV5-1
CAWSVLQAYGYTF TRBJ1-2 TRBV30
CASSSGGAYNEQFF TRBJ2-1 TRBV27
CASSYSQVKETQYF TRBJ2-5 TRBV6-6
CASSLGVAAQETQYF TRBJ2-5 TRBV7-8
CASSPSPGQETQYF TRBJ2-5 TRBV7-7
CASSARTRVDKQFF TRBJ2-1 TRBV21-1
CASSPGTGYEKLFF TRBJ1-4 TRBV27
CASSFATGREAFF TRBJ1-1 TRBV7-3
CASSLGSSEAFF TRBJ1-1 TRBV7-9
CASSSPRRQHNSPLHF TRBJ1-6 TRBV27
CASSLELLETQYF TRBJ2-5 TRBV5-8